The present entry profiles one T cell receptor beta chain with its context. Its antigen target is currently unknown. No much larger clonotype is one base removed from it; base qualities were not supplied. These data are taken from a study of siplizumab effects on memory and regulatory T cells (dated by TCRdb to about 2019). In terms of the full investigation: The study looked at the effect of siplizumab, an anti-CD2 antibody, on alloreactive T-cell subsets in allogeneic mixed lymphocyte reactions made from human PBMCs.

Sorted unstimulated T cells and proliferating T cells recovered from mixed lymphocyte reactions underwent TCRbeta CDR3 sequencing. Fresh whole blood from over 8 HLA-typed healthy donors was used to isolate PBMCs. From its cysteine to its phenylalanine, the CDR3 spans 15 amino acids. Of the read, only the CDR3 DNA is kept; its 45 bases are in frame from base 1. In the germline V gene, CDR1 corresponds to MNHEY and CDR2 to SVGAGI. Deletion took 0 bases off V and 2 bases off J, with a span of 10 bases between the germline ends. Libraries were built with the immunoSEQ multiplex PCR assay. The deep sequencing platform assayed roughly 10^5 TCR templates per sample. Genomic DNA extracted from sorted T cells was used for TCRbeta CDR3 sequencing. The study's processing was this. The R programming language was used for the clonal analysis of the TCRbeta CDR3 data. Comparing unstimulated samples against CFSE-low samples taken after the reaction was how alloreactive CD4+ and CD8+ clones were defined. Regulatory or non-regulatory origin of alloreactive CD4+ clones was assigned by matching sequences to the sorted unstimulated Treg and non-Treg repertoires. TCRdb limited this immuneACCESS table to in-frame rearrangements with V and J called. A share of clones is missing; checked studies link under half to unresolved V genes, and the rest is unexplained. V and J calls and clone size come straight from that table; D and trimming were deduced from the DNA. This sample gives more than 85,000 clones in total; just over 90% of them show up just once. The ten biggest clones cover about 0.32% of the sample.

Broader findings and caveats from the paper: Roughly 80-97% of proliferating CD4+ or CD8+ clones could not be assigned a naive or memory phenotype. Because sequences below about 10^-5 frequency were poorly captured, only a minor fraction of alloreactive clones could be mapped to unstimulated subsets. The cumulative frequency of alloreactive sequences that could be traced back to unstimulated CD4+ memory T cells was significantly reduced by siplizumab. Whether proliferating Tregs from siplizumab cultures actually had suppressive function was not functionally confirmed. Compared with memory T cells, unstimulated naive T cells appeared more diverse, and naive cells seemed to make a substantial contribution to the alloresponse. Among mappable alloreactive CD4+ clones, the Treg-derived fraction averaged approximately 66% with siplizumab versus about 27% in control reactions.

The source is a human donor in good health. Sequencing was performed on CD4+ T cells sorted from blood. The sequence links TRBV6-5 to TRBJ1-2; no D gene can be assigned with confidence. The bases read TGTGCCAGCAGTTACTCTCGTGGAACCAACTATGGCTACACCTTC. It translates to CASSYSRGTNYGYTF.